Given below is one T cell receptor (beta chain) in context. This receptor's antigen is unknown. One base away there is no much larger clone; base qualities are not given. CD8 naive samples were CD45RO-negative cells positively selected for CCR7, giving a CD45RA+CCR7+ population that excluded TemRA cells. The donors were healthy, HIV-negative adults who had no recently reported acute infections or vaccinations. Every donor was a Caucasian adult residing in Nashville, Tennessee, USA. Blood was obtained by leukapheresis, after which PBMCs were separated by Ficoll-Histopaque density gradient centrifugation and cryopreserved in liquid nitrogen vapor phase. Analytical flow cytometry was used to check the purity and quantity of each magnetically sorted T cell population. Genomic DNA was isolated from every sorted fraction and measured by UV absorbance on a Nanodrop 2000c. This entry is derived from a study of shared clonotypes between healthy human individuals (dated by TCRdb to 2018 to 2020). The study in broad terms: The cohort comprised a couple of women and a few men aged 18 to 49 years. For each donor, CD4 naive and CD4 memory were each given three plates, CD8 naive was given two plates, and CD8 memory was given one plate. To estimate repertoire size and how much clonotypes are shared between individuals, the study performed deep sequencing of blood TCR repertoires from a few healthy adults. Different laboratories and diverse techniques were used to prepare libraries and sequence TCR repertoires, to increase sequencing depth and limit assay-specific biases. Leukapheresis yielded between about 0.85 and 9 billion PBMCs per donor. Broad study findings and their caveats: Because the study included only a small number of donors, the genetic and exposure-history diversity represented was limited. When several donors were compared, the shared fraction of clonotypes was around 5.1% for naive CD4, over 3% for naive CD8, more than 2% for memory CD4, and less than 0.5% for memory CD8. Higher generation probabilities were observed for clonotypes shared by all four sorted-subset donors than for non-shared clonotypes. Sampling was restricted to blood, and TCR repertoires in tissues likely differ from the TCR repertoires found in blood. Based on pairwise subsampling, the degree of clonotype sharing among donors was expected to be affected by sequencing depth. Even with the large sequencing depth, rarefaction of the sorted-subset datasets indicated that sequencing was incomplete. Larger estimated clonotype richness was generally found for naive subsets than for memory subsets.

CDR1 and CDR2 are drawn from the germline V gene (reference sequence): MNHNY, SVGAGI. Counted from cysteine to phenylalanine, this CDR3 has 16 amino acids. Left in the record is the CDR3 DNA by itself, 48 bases read in frame from the first base. The junction shows trimming of 0 bases on V and 16 bases on J, and the gene matches do not reach 13 bases of it. Using the deep immunoSEQ assay, TCR CDR3 regions were amplified from genomic DNA by multiplex PCR. Extracted genomic DNA from each cell subset was distributed evenly across all wells of several immunoSEQ 96-well plates, and each plate was treated as a replicate. For sorted subsets, 200 to 250 ng genomic DNA, equal to some 30,000 T cell genomes, was loaded into each replicate PCR. Purified libraries were quantified with a Qubit 3.0 fluorometer, sized on a Bioanalyzer 2100, and re-quantified with the KAPA Library Quantification kit. A separate single-read 150-cycle Illumina NextSeq 550 flow cell was used to sequence each immunoSEQ 96-well plate. On the authors' methods: The immunoSEQ output contained only junctional sequences without quality scores, so filtering could not match that applied to full-length reads. Sequences were annotated with PyIR, a Python wrapper for IgBLAST v1.9, using IMGT germline references to assign V/J genes and CDR3. Reads were removed for weak V/J assignments (E-value above 1e-6), missing CDR3, stop codons, out-of-frame junctions, or ambiguous translated residues. A V3J clonotype was defined by an identical inferred V gene, J gene, and CDR3 amino acid sequence. Percentage overlap between repertoires was calculated by dividing the number of shared unique clonotypes by the size of the smaller repertoire. Repertoire richness was assessed with RTK rarefaction, the Chao1 estimator, and Recon v2.1 estimates of unobserved clonotypes. Generation probabilities were computed with OLGA for all TCRbeta clonotypes obtained by the gDNA method from several donors. TCRdb mirrors the immuneACCESS table, restricted to in-frame sequences. Some clones are absent from its copies; in checked studies, under half trace to an unresolved V gene, and the reason for the others is unknown. From that table come the V and J calls and clone size; the DNA was used to work out D and trimming. Counted in this sample were more than 550,000 clones; roughly nine tenths of them appeared once. The ten largest clones take up 24% of the sample.

The sample consisted of naive CD8+ T cells sorted from blood. The cell subset or site label here, explained by the study, means: CD45RA+CCR7+. The source of this sequence is a man aged 25 to 40 in good health. The chain is made from TRBV6-6 and TRBJ2-1, and 12 junction bases match TRBD2. The nucleotides are TGTGCCAGCAGTTACTCAGGGCTAGCGGGAGGGGGCCTTCAATTCTTC. It codes for CASSYSGLAGGGLQFF.